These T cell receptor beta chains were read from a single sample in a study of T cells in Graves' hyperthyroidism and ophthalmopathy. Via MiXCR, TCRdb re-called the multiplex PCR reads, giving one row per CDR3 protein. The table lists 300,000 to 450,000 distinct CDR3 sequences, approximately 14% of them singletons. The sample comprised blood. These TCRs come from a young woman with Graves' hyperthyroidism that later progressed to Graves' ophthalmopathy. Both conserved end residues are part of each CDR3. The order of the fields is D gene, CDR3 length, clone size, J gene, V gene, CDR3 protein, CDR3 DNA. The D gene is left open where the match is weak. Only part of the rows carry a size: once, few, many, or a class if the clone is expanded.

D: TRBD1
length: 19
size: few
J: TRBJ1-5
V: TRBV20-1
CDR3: CSARETVWGQFPIHQPQHF
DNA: TGCAGTGCTAGAGAAACGGTGTGGGGACAGTTTCCAATTCATCAGCCCCAGCATTTT

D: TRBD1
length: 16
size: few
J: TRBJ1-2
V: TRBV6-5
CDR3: CASSYGPTGGVYGYTF
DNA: TGTGCCAGCAGTTACGGACCGACAGGGGGCGTCTATGGCTACACCTTC

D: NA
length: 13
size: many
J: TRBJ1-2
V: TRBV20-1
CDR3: CSAQTGTNYGYTF
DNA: TGCAGTGCTCAGACCGGGACCAACTATGGCTACACCTTC

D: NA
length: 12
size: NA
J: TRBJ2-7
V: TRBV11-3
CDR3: CASSLRGWEQYF
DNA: TGTGCCAGCAGCTTACGAGGGTGGGAGCAGTACTTC

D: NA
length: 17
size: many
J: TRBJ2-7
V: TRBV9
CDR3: CASSAEPGVADTYEQYF
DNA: TGTGCCAGCAGCGCAGAGCCCGGGGTGGCGGACACCTACGAGCAGTACTTC

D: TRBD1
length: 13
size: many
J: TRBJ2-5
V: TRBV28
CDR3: CASNGQGVETQYF
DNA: TGTGCCAGCAACGGACAGGGGGTGGAGACCCAGTACTTC

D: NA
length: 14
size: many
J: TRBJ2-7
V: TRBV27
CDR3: CASSLISSLYEQYF
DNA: TGTGCCAGCAGCTTAATAAGCAGCCTCTACGAGCAGTACTTC

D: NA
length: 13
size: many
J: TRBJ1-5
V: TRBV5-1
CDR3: CASSLASNQPQHF
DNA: TGCGCCAGCAGCTTGGCCAGCAATCAGCCCCAGCATTTT

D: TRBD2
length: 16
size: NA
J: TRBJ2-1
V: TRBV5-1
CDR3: CASSRTSGRPDNEQFF
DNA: TGCGCCAGCAGCAGGACTAGCGGGAGACCGGACAATGAGCAGTTCTTC

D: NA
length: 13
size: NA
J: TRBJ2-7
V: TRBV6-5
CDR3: CASSYVQGGEQYF
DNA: TGTGCCAGCAGTTACGTCCAGGGCGGCGAGCAGTACTTC

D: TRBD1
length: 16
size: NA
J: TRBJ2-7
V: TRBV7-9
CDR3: CASSLDFGTGTLEQYF
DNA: TGTGCCAGCAGCTTAGACTTCGGGACAGGGACCCTTGAGCAGTACTTC

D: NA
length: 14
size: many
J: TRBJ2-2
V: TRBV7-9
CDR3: CASREDGDTGELFF
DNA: TGTGCCAGCAGAGAAGACGGGGACACCGGGGAGCTGTTTTTT

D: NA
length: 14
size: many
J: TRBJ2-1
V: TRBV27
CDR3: CASSLLERLNEQFF
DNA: TGTGCCAGCAGTTTGTTAGAACGTCTCAATGAGCAGTTCTTC

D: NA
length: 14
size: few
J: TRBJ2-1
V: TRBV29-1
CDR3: CSVLAESSYNEQFF
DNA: TGCAGCGTTCTAGCCGAGAGCTCCTACAATGAGCAGTTCTTC

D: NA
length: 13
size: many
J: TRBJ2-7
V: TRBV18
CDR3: CASSSTRIPKQYF
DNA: TGTGCCAGCTCCTCGACTAGGATTCCCAAGCAGTACTTC

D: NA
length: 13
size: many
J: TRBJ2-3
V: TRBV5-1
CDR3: CASSVHATDTQYF
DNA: TGCGCCAGCAGTGTACACGCCACAGATACGCAGTATTTT

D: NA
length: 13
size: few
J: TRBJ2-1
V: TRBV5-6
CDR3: CASSLLGTNEQFF
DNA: TGTGCCAGCAGCTTATTGGGTACCAATGAGCAGTTCTTC

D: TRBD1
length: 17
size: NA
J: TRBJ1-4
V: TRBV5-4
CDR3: CASSLGGGGVGNEKLFF
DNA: TGTGCCAGCAGCTTGGGAGGGGGCGGCGTTGGTAATGAAAAACTGTTTTTT

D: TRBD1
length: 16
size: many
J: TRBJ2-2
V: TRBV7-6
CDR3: CASSPRTGKVTGELFF
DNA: TGTGCCAGCAGCCCGCGGACAGGGAAGGTCACCGGGGAGCTGTTTTTT

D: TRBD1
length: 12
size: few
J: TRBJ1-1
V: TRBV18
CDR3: CASAQGVRETFF
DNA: TGTGCCAGCGCCCAGGGGGTGAGGGAAACTTTCTTT

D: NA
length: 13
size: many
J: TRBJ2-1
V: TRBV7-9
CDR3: CASNMDRPNEQFF
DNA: TGTGCCAGCAATATGGACAGACCCAATGAGCAGTTCTTC

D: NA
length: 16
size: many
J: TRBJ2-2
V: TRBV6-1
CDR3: CASRARRMLGTGELFF
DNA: TGTGCCAGCAGGGCGAGAAGGATGTTGGGGACCGGGGAGCTGTTTTTT

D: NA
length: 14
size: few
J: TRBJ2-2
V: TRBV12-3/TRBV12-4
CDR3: CASSFVQRGGELFF
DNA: TGTGCCAGCAGTTTTGTGCAAAGGGGCGGGGAGCTGTTTTTT

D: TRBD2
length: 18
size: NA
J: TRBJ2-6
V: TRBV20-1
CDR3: CSARAGTRPSSGANVLTF
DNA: TGCAGTGCTAGAGCCGGGACTAGGCCCTCCTCTGGGGCCAACGTCCTGACTTTC

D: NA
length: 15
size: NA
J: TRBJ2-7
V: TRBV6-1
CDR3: CASRGDPGSSYEQYF
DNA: TGTGCCAGCAGGGGGGACCCCGGGAGCTCCTACGAGCAGTACTTC

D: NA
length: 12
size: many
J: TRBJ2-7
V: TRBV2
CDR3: CASWGLDYEQYF
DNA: TGTGCCAGCTGGGGACTTGACTACGAGCAGTACTTC

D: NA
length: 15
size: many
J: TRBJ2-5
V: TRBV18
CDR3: CASSPKGPPEETQYF
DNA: TGTGCCAGCTCACCCAAGGGACCCCCCGAAGAGACCCAGTACTTC

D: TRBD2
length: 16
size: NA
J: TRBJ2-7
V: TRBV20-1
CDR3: CSATDTGLAGYYEQYF
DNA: TGCAGTGCTACTGATACGGGACTAGCGGGATACTACGAGCAGTACTTC

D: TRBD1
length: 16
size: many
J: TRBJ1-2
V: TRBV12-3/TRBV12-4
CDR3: CASSLDGRGQGYGYTF
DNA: TGTGCCAGCAGTTTAGATGGTCGGGGACAGGGCTATGGCTACACCTTC

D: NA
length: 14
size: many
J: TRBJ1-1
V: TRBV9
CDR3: CASSDSGRNTEAFF
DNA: TGTGCCAGCAGCGACTCAGGGAGGAACACTGAAGCTTTCTTT

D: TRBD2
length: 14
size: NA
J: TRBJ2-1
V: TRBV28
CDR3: CASSSLAGRNEQFF
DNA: TGTGCCAGCAGTTCTCTAGCGGGCCGCAATGAGCAGTTCTTC

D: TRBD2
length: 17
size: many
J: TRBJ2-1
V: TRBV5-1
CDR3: CASSLGLAGPVYNEQFF
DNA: TGCGCCAGCAGCTTGGGGCTAGCGGGCCCGGTCTACAATGAGCAGTTCTTC

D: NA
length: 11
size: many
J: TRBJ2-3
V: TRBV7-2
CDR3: CASSRLDTQYF
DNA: TGTGCCAGCAGCCGACTCGATACGCAGTATTTT

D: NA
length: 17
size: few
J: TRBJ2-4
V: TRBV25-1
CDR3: CASSEWESGGGRNIQYF
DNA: TGTGCCAGCAGTGAATGGGAGTCAGGGGGCGGGAGGAACATTCAGTACTTC

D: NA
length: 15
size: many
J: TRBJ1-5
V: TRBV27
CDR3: CASSSGGENNQPQHF
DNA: TGTGCCAGCAGTTCCGGCGGGGAAAACAATCAGCCCCAGCATTTT

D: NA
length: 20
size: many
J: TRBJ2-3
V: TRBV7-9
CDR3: CASSPWGQAGPGSSTDTQYF
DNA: TGTGCCAGCAGCCCTTGGGGCCAAGCAGGGCCCGGATCTAGCACAGATACGCAGTATTTT

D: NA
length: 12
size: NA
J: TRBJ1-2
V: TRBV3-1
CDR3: CASTQDRAGYTF
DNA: TGTGCCAGCACCCAAGACAGAGCGGGCTACACCTTC

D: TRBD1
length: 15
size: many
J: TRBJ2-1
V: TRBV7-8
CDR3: CASSLGDRGVNEQFF
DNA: TGTGCCAGCAGCTTAGGGGACAGGGGGGTCAATGAGCAGTTCTTC

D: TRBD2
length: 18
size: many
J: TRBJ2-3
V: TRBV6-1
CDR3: CASSEATLWAGEIDTQYF
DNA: TGTGCCAGCAGTGAAGCCACCCTGTGGGCGGGAGAGATAGATACGCAGTATTTT

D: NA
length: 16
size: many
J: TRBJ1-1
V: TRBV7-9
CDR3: CASSLLPGQGDSEAFF
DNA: TGTGCCAGCAGCTTGCTCCCGGGCCAAGGGGACTCTGAAGCTTTCTTT

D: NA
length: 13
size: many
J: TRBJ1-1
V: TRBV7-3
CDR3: CASSSSQNTEAFF
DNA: TGTGCCAGCAGTTCCAGCCAGAACACTGAAGCTTTCTTT

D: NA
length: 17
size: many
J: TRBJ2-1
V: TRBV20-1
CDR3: CSARDPDYHRSYNEQFF
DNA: TGCAGTGCTAGAGACCCAGATTATCATAGGAGTTACAATGAGCAGTTCTTC

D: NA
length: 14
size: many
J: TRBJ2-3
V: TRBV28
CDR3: CASLQREGTDTQYF
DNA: TGTGCCAGCCTTCAACGGGAAGGCACAGATACGCAGTATTTT

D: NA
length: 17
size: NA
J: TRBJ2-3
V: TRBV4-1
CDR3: CASSQVGGRVSTDTQYF
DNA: TGCGCCAGCAGCCAAGTGGGCGGGCGGGTTAGCACAGATACGCAGTATTTT

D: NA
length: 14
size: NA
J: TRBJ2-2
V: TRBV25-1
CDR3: CASRDPTNTGELFF
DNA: TGTGCCAGCAGAGACCCCACGAACACCGGGGAGCTGTTTTTT

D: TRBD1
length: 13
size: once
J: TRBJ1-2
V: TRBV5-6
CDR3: CASSLGTGYGYTF
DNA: TGTGCCAGCAGCTTGGGGACAGGATATGGCTACACCTTC

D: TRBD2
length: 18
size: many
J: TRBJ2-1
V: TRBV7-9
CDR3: CASSLPAGDLLSYNEQFF
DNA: TGTGCCAGCAGCTTACCAGCGGGAGACCTCCTCTCCTACAATGAGCAGTTCTTC

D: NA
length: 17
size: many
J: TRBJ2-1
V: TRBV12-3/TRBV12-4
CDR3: CASSRPTSSAFNNEQFF
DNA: TGTGCCAGCAGCCGCCCAACTTCTAGCGCCTTTAACAATGAGCAGTTCTTC

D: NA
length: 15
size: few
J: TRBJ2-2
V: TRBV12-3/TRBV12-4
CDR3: CASSFGPGQTGELFF
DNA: TGTGCCAGCAGTTTTGGGCCGGGACAAACCGGGGAGCTGTTTTTT